What follows describes a single T cell receptor beta chain. What it recognizes is unknown. CDR3 length equals 16 residues. Per the germline V gene, CDR1 is SGHTA and CDR2 is FQGTGA. J was trimmed by 4 bases and V by 2 bases; bases with no gene match: 6. The unexposed donors gave CD4+ T cells in about 2011-2018, prior to COVID-19. Isolation of CD4+ T cells took place after about 9 days in culture. Each well had roughly 2.2 million PBMCs in around 4.5% human AB serum with IL-2. The sample originates from a study of CD4 T cells in relation to SARS-CoV-2 and coronaviruses. As for the study in general: TCR beta CDR3s were sequenced after roughly ten-day antigen culture of PBMCs. Negative control cultures got HIV-1 Nef peptides or no peptide.

The repertoire was sequenced with immunoSEQ multiplex PCR; TCRdb's copy has only in-frame clones and lacks some. The table lists 15,000 to 20,000 clones, roughly 78% of them singletons, with less than 20% in the top ten. The rearrangement links TRBV7-3 to TRBJ2-3, with 10 bases that match TRBD2. This receptor was obtained from a human donor in good health. Material: CD4+ T cells from PBMCs, cultured in vitro. CDR3 nucleotide sequence: TGTGCCAGCAGCTTAGATCCAGCGGGGGGGGCAGATACGCAGTATTTT. It yields the protein CASSLDPAGGADTQYF.